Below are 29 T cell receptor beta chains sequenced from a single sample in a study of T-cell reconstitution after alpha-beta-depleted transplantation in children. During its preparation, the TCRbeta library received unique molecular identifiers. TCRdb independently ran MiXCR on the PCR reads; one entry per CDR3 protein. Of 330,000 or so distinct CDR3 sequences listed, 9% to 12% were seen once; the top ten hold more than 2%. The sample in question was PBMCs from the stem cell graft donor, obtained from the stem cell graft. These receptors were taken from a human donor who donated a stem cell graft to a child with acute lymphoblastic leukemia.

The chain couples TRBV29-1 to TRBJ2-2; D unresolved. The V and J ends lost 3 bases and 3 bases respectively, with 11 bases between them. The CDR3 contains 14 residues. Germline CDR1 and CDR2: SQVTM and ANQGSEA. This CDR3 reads CSVERYSDTGELFF. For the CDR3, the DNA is TGCAGCGTTGAGAGGTACTCCGACACCGGGGAGCTGTTTTTT.

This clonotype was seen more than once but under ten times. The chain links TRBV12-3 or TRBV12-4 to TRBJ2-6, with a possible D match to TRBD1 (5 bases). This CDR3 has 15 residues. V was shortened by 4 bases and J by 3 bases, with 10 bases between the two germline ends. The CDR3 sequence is CASSWGFRGANVLTF. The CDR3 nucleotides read TGTGCCAGCAGTTGGGGCTTTCGTGGGGCCAACGTCCTGACTTTC.

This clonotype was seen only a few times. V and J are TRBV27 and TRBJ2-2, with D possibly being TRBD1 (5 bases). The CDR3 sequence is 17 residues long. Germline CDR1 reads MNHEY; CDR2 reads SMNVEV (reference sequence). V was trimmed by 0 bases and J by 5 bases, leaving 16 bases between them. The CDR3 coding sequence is TGTGCCAGCAGTTTATCGATGCGCAGGGTCGTAACCGGGGAGCTGTTTTTT. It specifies CASSLSMRRVVTGELFF.

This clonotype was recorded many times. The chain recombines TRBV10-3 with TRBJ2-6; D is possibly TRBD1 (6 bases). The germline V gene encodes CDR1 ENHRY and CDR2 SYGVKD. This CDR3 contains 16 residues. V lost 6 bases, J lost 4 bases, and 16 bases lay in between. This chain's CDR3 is CAISGTGPSGANVLTF. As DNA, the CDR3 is TGTGCCATCAGCGGAACAGGGCCGTCCGGGGCCAACGTCCTGACTTTC.

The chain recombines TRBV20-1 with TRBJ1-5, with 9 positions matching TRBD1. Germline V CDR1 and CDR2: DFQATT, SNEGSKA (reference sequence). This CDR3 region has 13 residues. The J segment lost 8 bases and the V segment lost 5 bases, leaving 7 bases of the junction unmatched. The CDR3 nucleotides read TGCAGTGCTGGGACAGGGATTAGGGAGCCCCAGCATTTT. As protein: CSAGTGIREPQHF.

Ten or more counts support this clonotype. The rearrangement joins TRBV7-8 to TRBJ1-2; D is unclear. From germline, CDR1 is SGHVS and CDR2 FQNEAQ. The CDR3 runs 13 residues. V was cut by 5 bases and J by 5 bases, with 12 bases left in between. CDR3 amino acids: CASSNSPVYGYTF. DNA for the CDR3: TGTGCCAGCAGCAATTCTCCGGTTTATGGCTACACCTTC.

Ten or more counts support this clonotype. The CDR3: CASSFGRGPSSGNTIYF. The CDR3 DNA reads as TGTGCCAGCAGTTTTGGGAGGGGCCCGAGCTCTGGAAACACCATATATTTT. V gene TRBV12-3 or TRBV12-4 combines with J gene TRBJ1-3; maybe TRBD1 (5 bases). V was clipped by 3 bases and J by 0 bases, with 15 bases between them. The CDR3 contains 17 residues.

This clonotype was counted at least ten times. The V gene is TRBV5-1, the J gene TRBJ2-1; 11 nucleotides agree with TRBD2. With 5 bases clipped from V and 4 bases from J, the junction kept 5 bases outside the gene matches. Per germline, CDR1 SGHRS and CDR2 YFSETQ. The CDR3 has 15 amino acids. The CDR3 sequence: CASRAGTSGYNEQFF. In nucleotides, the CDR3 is TGCGCCAGCAGGGCCGGGACTAGCGGTTACAATGAGCAGTTCTTC.

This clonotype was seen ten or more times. As DNA, the CDR3 is TGTGCCAGCAGCCAACCGGGACTAGCGTCTAGCACAGATACGCAGTATTTT. Its protein product is CASSQPGLASSTDTQYF. The rearrangement uses TRBV7-8 and TRBJ2-3, with TRBD2 matching 10 bases. Germline CDR1 reads SGHVS; CDR2 reads FQNEAQ. V shed 5 bases, J shed 0 bases, and the junction held 8 bases outside the gene matches. The CDR3 sequence is 17 residues long. The complete variable domain, with remaining parts taken from reference TRBV7-8 and TRBJ2-3, reads GAGVSQSPRYKVAKRGQDVALRCDPISGHVSLFWYQQALGQGPEFLTYFQNEAQLDKSGLPSDRFFAERPEGSVSTLKIQRTQQEDSAVYLCASSQPGLASSTDTQYFGPGTRLTVL.

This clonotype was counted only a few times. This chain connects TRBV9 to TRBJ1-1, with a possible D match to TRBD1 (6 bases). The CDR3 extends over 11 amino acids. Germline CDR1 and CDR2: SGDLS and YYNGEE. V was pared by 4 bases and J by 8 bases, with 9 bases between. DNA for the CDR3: TGTGCCAGCAGCTCGCAGGGGGAAGCTTTCTTT. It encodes CASSSQGEAFF.

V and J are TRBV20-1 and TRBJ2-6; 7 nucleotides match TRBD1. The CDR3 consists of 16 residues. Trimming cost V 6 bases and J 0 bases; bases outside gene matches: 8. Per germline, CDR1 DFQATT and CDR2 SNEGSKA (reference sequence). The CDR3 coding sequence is TGCAGTGCGAACACAGGGGCCCACTCTGGGGCCAACGTCCTGACTTTC. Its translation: CSANTGAHSGANVLTF.

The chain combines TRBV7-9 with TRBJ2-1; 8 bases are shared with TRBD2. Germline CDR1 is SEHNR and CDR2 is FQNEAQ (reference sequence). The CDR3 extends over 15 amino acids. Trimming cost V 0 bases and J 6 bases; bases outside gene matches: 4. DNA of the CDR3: TGTGCCAGCAGCTTAGCCGGGAGGGCCTTCAATGAGCAGTTCTTC. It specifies CASSLAGRAFNEQFF.

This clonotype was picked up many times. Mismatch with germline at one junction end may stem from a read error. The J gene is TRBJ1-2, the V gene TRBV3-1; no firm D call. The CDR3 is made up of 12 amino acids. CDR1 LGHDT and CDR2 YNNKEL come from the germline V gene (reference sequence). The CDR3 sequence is CASSQDRTETDF. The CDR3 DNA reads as TGTGCCAGCAGCCAAGATCGAACGGAGACCGACTTC.

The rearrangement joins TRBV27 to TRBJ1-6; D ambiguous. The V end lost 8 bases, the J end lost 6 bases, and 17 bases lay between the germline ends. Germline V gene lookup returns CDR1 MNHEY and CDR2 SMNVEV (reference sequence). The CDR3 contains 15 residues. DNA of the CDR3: TGTGCCAGCGCCGAATCCGGGCAGCCTAATTCACCCCTCCACTTT. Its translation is CASAESGQPNSPLHF.

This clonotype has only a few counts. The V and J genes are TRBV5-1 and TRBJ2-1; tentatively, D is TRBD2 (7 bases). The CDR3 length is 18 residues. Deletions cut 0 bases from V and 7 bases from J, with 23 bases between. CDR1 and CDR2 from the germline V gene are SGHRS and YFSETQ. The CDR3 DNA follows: TGCGCCAGCAGCTTGGGGGGGGGCGTGACTAGCTTAGGGAATGAGCAGTTCTTC. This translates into CASSLGGGVTSLGNEQFF.

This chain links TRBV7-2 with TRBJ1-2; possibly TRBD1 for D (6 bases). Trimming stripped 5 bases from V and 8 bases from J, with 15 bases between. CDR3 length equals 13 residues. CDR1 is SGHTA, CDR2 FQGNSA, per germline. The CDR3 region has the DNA TGTGCCAGCAGCCCATATCAGGGGCCGGGCTACACCTTC. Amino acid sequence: CASSPYQGPGYTF.

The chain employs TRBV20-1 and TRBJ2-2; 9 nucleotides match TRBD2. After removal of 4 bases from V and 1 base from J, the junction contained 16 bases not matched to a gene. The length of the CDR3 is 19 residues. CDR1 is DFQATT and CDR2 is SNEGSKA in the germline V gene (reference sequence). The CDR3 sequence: CSAKRDFWREGLNTGELFF. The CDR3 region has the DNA TGCAGTGCTAAAAGGGATTTCTGGCGGGAGGGCCTGAACACCGGGGAGCTGTTTTTT.

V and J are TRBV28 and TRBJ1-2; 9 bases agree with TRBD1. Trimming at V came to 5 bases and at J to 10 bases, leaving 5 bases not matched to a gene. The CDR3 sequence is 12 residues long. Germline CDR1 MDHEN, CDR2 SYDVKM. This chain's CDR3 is CASSPGQGDYTF. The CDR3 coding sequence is TGTGCCAGCAGTCCGGGACAGGGAGACTACACCTTC.

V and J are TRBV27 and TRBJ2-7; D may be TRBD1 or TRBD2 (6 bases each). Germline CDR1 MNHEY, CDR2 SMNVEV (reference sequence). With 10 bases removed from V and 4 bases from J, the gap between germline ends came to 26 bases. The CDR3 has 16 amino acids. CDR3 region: CATRGLEQGLGYEQYF. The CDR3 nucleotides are TGTGCCACCCGGGGGCTTGAACAGGGATTGGGGTACGAGCAGTACTTC.

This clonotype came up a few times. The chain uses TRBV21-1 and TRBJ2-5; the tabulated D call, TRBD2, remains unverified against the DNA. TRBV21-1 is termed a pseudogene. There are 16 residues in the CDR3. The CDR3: CASRRTGLAGEETQYF. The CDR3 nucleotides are TGTGCCAGCAGGAGAACGGGACTAGCGGGAGAAGAGACCCAGTACTTC.

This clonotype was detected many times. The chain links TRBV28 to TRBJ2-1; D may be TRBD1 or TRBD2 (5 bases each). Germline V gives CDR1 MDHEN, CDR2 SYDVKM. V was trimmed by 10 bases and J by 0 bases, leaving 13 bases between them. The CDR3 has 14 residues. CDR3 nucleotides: TGTGCCACCCTAAGGGGAGACTCCTACAATGAGCAGTTCTTC. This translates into CATLRGDSYNEQFF.

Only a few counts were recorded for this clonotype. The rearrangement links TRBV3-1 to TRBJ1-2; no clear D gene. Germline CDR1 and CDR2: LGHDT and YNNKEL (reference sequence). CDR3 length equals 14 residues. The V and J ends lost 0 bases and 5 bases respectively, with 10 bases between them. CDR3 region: CASSQDPGVYGYTF. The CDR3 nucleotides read TGTGCCAGCAGCCAAGACCCAGGAGTATATGGCTACACCTTC.

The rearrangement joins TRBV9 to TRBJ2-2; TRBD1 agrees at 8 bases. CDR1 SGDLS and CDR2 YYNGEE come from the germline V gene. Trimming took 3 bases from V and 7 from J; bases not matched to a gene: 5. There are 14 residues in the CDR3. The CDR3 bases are TGTGCCAGCAGCGAACGGACAGGGTTCGGGGAGCTGTTTTTT. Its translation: CASSERTGFGELFF.

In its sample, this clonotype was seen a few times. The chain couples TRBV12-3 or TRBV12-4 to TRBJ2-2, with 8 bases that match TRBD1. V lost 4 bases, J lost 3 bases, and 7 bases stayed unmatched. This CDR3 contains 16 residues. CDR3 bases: TGTGCCAGCAGTTACCCGGACAGGGACTACACCGGGGAGCTGTTTTTT. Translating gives CASSYPDRDYTGELFF.

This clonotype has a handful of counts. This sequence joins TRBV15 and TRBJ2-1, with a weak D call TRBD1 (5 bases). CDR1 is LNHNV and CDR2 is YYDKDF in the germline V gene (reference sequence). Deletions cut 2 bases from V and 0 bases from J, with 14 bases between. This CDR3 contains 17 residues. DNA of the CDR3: TGTGCCACCAGCAGACCCGACGACAGTCCCTCCTACAATGAGCAGTTCTTC. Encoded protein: CATSRPDDSPSYNEQFF.

CDR3 in amino acids: CASSWTGGDYEQYF. CDR3 bases: TGTGCCAGTAGTTGGACAGGGGGGGACTACGAGCAGTACTTC. The rearrangement links TRBV19 to TRBJ2-7, with 10 bases identical to TRBD1. The trim removed 5 bases at V and 3 bases at J, leaving 4 bases unmatched. The CDR3 runs to 14 residues. The germline V gene has CDR1 LNHDA and CDR2 SQIVND (reference sequence).

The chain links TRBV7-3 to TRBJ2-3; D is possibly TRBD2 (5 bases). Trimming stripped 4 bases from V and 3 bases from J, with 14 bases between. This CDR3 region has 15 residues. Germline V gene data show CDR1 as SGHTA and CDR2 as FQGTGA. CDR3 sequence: CASSSSSSETDTQYF. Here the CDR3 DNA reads TGTGCCAGCAGCTCCTCTAGCTCCGAAACAGATACGCAGTATTTT.

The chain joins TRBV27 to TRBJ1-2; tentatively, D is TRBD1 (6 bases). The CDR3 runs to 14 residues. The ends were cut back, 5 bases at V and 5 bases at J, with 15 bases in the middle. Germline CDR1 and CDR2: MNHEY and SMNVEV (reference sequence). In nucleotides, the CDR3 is TGTGCCAGCAGTCCCACAGGGCAGGTTTATGGCTACACCTTC. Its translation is CASSPTGQVYGYTF.

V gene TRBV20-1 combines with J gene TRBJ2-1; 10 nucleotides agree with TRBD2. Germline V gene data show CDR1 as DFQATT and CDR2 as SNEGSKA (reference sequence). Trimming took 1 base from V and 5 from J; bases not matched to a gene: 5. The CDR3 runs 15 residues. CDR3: CSARGRLAGHNEQFF. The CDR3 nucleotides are TGCAGTGCTAGAGGAAGACTAGCGGGCCACAATGAGCAGTTCTTC.